These 19 T cell receptor beta chains were sequenced from one sample in a study of T cells in Graves' hyperthyroidism and ophthalmopathy. TCR beta CDR3 regions were amplified from RNA transcripts. The TCR CDR3 first-round RT-PCR relied on the HTBI primer set. Each CDR3 protein gets one entry after TCRdb re-called the multiplex PCR reads with MiXCR. The sample yields hundreds of thousands of distinct CDR3 sequences, around 15% seen once. Sample: blood. The receptors come from a woman under 30 with Graves' hyperthyroidism.

This chain links TRBV16 with TRBJ2-7; weak D call: TRBD1 (5 bases). The CDR3 spans 16 residues. The germline gives CDR1 KGHSY, CDR2 FQNENV. With 3 bases removed from V and 5 bases from J, the gap between germline ends came to 20 bases. This chain's CDR3 is CASSHSPYRSNHEQYF. CDR3 coding DNA: TGTGCCAGCAGCCACTCACCCTACAGGTCTAACCACGAGCAGTACTTC.

The chain uses TRBV4-1 and TRBJ2-4, with 9 bases matching TRBD1. V dropped 3 bases and J dropped 8; count of bases not matched to a gene: 14. This CDR3 has 17 residues. The germline CDR1 and CDR2 sequences are MGHRA and YSYEKL. The CDR3 DNA reads as TGCGCCAGCAGCCACCAGTCGGTAGGGACAGGGTTGTACATTCAGTACTTC. Translating it yields CASSHQSVGTGLYIQYF.

This clonotype appeared a few times. V usage is TRBV30 and J usage is TRBJ2-2; D gene ambiguous. The CDR3 has 13 residues. Germline values: CDR1 GTSNPN, CDR2 SVGIG (reference sequence). V gave up 0 bases and J gave up 4 bases, with 6 bases separating them. CDR3 DNA: TGTGCCTGGAGTGTAATGGGCACCGGGGAGCTGTTTTTT. Its protein product is CAWSVMGTGELFF.

The chain uses TRBV19 and TRBJ1-6, with 11 bases aligning to TRBD1. V trimming: 8 bases; J trimming: 5 bases; junction bases outside the gene matches: 2. Germline CDR1 and CDR2: LNHDA and SQIVND (reference sequence). This CDR3 has 14 residues. CDR3 DNA sequence: TGTGCCAGTGGGGACAGGGGGAATAATTCACCCCTCCACTTT. Protein sequence: CASGDRGNNSPLHF.

This clonotype was counted between two and nine times. Being one base from a much bigger clone, this may be a read error. The chain combines TRBV12-3 or TRBV12-4 with TRBJ1-1, with D possibly being TRBD1 (6 bases). V lost 5 bases to trimming and J lost 1 base, with 17 bases between them. This CDR3 is built from 16 residues. The CDR3 DNA follows: TGTGCCAGCAGTCCCCCAAGGGGGGCGAGGAACACTGAAGCTTTCTTT. It translates to CASSPPRGARNTEAFF.

Many counts were recorded for this clonotype. The chain uses TRBV30 and TRBJ2-1, with D unresolved. Germline V lookup: CDR1 GTSNPN, CDR2 SVGIG (reference sequence). The CDR3 loop spans 14 amino acids. V was pared by 4 bases and J by 6 bases, with 16 bases between. CDR3: CAWKALQSGNEQFF. CDR3 nucleotide sequence: TGTGCCTGGAAGGCCTTACAATCTGGCAATGAGCAGTTCTTC.

This clonotype was observed at least ten times. The rearrangement joins TRBV7-6 to TRBJ2-1; TRBD1 is a possible D gene (6 bases). The V end was cut by 0 bases, the J end by 7 bases, with 13 bases between. CDR1 and CDR2 from the germline V gene are SGHVS and FNYEAQ. The CDR3 is 15 amino acids. This CDR3 is CASSLARPGANEQFF. The CDR3, as DNA: TGTGCCAGCAGCTTAGCCAGGCCAGGGGCAAATGAGCAGTTCTTC.

This clonotype was seen at least ten times. The V gene is TRBV2, the J gene TRBJ1-1, with a possible D match to TRBD1 (6 bases). V lost 6 bases and J lost 0, with 14 bases in between. The CDR3 is made up of 15 amino acids. Germline V gives CDR1 SNHLY, CDR2 FYNNEI. The CDR3 nucleotides are TGTGCCAGCAGCGAAAGGGGGGAAGTGAACACTGAAGCTTTCTTT. It translates to CASSERGEVNTEAFF. The entire variable domain, with the rest obtained from reference TRBV2 and TRBJ1-1, is as follows: EPEVTQTPSHQVTQMGQEVILRCVPISNHLYFYWYRQILGQKVEFLVSFYNNEISEKSEIFDDQFSVERPDGSNFTLKIRSTKLEDSAMYFCASSERGEVNTEAFFGQGTRLTVV.

This clonotype has a handful of counts. The rearrangement joins TRBV5-4 to TRBJ2-2, with D maybe TRBD1 (6 bases). CDR3 length equals 13 residues. The germline V and J ends were trimmed by 4 bases and 7 bases, with 11 bases remaining between them. Germline loops: CDR1 SGHNT, CDR2 YYREEE (reference sequence). The CDR3 sequence: CASSRPDSGELFF. CDR3 sequence (DNA): TGTGCCAGCAGCCGACCGGACAGCGGGGAGCTGTTTTTT.

This clonotype was detected ten times or more. The J gene is TRBJ1-1, the V gene TRBV7-8, with D possibly matching TRBD1 (5 bases). The germline V gene encodes CDR1 SGHVS and CDR2 FQNEAQ. This CDR3 comprises 14 residues. Between the trimmed V and J ends, which lost 5 bases and 1 base, there was a span of 11 bases. The CDR3 DNA is TGTGCCAGCAGCCCGGGACGGACGAACACTGAAGCTTTCTTT. Translating it yields CASSPGRTNTEAFF.

This clonotype was seen a single time. V gene TRBV29-1 combines with J gene TRBJ2-7; the D is unclear. This CDR3 is built from 14 residues. Germline CDR1 SQVTM, CDR2 ANQGSEA. Trimming left V 0 bases short and J 4 bases short, with 13 bases between. The DNA of the CDR3 is TGCAGCGTTGAAGAAAGCAGGAAACCTTACGAGCAGTACTTC. Encoded protein: CSVEESRKPYEQYF.

The chain links TRBV18 to TRBJ2-1; 8 positions agree with TRBD2. The CDR3 covers 15 residues. Germline lookup yields CDR1 KGHSH and CDR2 LQKENI. V lost 6 bases and J lost 3; bases outside the gene matches: 7. The CDR3 sequence is CASSYTSGYYNEQFF. Written as DNA, the CDR3 is TGTGCCAGCTCGTACACTAGCGGATACTACAATGAGCAGTTCTTC.

V and J are TRBV19 and TRBJ1-5; D unclear. V was cut by 5 bases and J by 2 bases, with 13 bases left in between. The CDR3 loop spans 15 amino acids. Germline V gene lookup returns CDR1 LNHDA and CDR2 SQIVND (reference sequence). CDR3 DNA sequence: TGTGCCAGTAGTTGGCGTGGAATGCGCAATCAGCCCCAGCATTTT. It encodes CASSWRGMRNQPQHF.

The table lists this clonotype with many counts. The gene calls are TRBV12-3 or TRBV12-4 and TRBJ2-3; D uncertain. V lost 4 bases and J lost 3, with 8 bases in between. This CDR3 has 13 residues. The DNA for the CDR3 is TGTGCCAGCAGTTCCCGGGCTACAGATACGCAGTATTTT. Residues: CASSSRATDTQYF.

The chain has TRBV6-1 and TRBJ2-1, with 7 bases matching TRBD2. The germline CDR1 and CDR2 sequences are MNHNS and SASEGT. The CDR3 consists of 16 residues. Trimming removed 1 base from V and 4 bases from J; junction bases left unmatched: 7. The CDR3 nucleotides are TGTGCCAGCAGTGAAGGGTCTTACGGGGGGTACAATGAGCAGTTCTTC. This translates into CASSEGSYGGYNEQFF.

This clonotype was seen ten or more times. The chain links TRBV11-2 to TRBJ2-7, with D hard to call. Trimming removed 0 bases at V and 2 bases at J, with 8 bases between. CDR1 and CDR2 from the germline V gene are SGHAT and FQNNGV. CDR3 length: 14 residues. The CDR3 region has the DNA TGTGCCAGCAGCTTAGACCAAGGACCCTACGAGCAGTACTTC. It encodes CASSLDQGPYEQYF. Using reference TRBV11-2 and TRBJ2-7 for the parts outside the CDR3, the full variable domain is EAGVAQSPRYKIIEKRQSVAFWCNPISGHATLYWYQQILGQGPKLLIQFQNNGVVDDSQLPKDRFSAERLKGVDSTLKIQPAKLEDSAVYLCASSLDQGPYEQYFGPGTRLTVT.

The chain combines TRBV7-2 with TRBJ2-4; 9 bases are shared with TRBD1. This CDR3 has 15 residues. Germline V gives CDR1 SGHTA, CDR2 FQGNSA. The J segment lost 2 bases and the V segment lost 4 bases, leaving 3 bases of the junction unmatched. The chain's CDR3 is CASSWGQGPKNIQYF. The CDR3 DNA follows: TGTGCCAGCAGCTGGGGACAGGGACCCAAAAACATTCAGTACTTC.

With respect to this clonotype: A much larger clone lies a single base off, so this may be a read error. In DNA, the CDR3 is TGTGCCAGCACCCCCGACAGGGCGGGATCACCCCTCCACTTT. Encoded protein: CASTPDRAGSPLHF. V gene TRBV12-3 or TRBV12-4 combines with J gene TRBJ1-6; TRBD1 aligns across 7 bases. Trimming cost V 7 bases and J 10 bases; bases outside gene matches: 10. The CDR3 totals 14 residues.

The chain joins TRBV9 to TRBJ2-2; D uncertain. Germline V gene sequence: CDR1 SGDLS, CDR2 YYNGEE. This CDR3 region has 13 residues. Trimming took 0 bases from V and 7 from J, leaving 7 bases between them. CDR3 in amino acids: CASSVVGYGELFF. The CDR3 DNA reads as TGTGCCAGCAGCGTAGTTGGGTACGGGGAGCTGTTTTTT.